The clone carrying this TCR beta chain was detected many times. This specimen comes from a study of blood T cells in healthy people across ages. A second PCR, run for about 7 to 11 cycles, used a sample-barcoded 5' primer plus a J-beta primer mix. Unique molecular identifiers of 12 random nucleotides labeled each cDNA. TCRdb itself ran the 5' RACE reads through MiXCR, one entry per CDR3 protein. The sample comprises 850,000 to 1,100,000 distinct CDR3 sequences, around two fifths of which are singletons, and around 14% rests with the top ten. Germline V lookup: CDR1 SQVTM, CDR2 ANQGSEA. CDR3 length: 12 amino acids. Trimming stripped 2 bases from V and 4 bases from J, with 8 bases between.

The sequenced material came from blood. The receptor was derived from a man aged 18 to 29 in good health. The gene calls are TRBV29-1 and TRBJ2-5; D is uncertain. The CDR3 DNA reads as TGCAGCGTTGAATTCGGGCGAGAGACCCAGTACTTC. It translates to CSVEFGRETQYF.